This TCR beta chain was captured by sequencing in a study of technical replicates of blood from a few donors (TCRdb year 2017). Library prep was done by the immunoSEQ multiplex PCR assay. This immuneACCESS table, as held by TCRdb, lists in-frame sequences with V and J called but not all clones. Of the missing ones, under half trace to an unresolved V gene in checked studies; the others have no known cause. The sample table lists more than 80,000 clones, roughly 94% of them with a count of one. 0.3% to 0.35% of the sample belongs to the ten largest clones. On this clone itself: Its antigen is currently not known. No base qualities exist here, and no much larger clone lies one base off it.

The germline V gene supplies CDR1 SGHDN and CDR2 FVKESK. At the junction V is shortened by 4 bases and J by 0 bases; bases outside the gene matches: 10. Measured from the cysteine to the phenylalanine, the CDR3 is 17 residues long. The kept DNA is CDR3 alone, 51 bases in frame from the first base. The receptor's source is a human donor in good health. The chain is assembled from TRBV14 and TRBJ2-7, and TRBD1 aligns with 9 junction nucleotides. The sample taken for sequencing was T cells isolated from PBMCs. The DNA sequence follows: TGTGCCAGCAGCCGAGCCGCCGGGACAGGGACCTCCTACGAGCAGTACTTC. It translates as CASSRAAGTGTSYEQYF.